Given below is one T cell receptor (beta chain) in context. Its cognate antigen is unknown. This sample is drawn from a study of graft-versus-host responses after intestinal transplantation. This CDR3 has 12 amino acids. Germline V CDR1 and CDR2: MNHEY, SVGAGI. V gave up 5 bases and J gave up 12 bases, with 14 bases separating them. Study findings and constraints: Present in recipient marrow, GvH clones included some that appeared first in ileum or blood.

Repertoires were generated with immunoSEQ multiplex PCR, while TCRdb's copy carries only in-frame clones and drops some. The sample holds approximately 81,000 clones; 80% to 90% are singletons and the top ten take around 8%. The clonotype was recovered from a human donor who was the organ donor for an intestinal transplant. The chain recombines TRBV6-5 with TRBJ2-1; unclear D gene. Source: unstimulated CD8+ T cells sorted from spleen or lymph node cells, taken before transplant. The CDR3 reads CASSLDMGLQFF. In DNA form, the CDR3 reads TGTGCCAGCAGTCTAGACATGGGTTTGCAGTTCTTC.